Listed here are 26 T cell receptor beta chains from one sample, sequenced in a study of CD8 T cells in Susac syndrome. RNA totalling about 0.45 to 1 ug underwent reverse transcription with random hexamers. TCRdb processed the immunoSEQ multiplex PCR reads anew with MiXCR; each CDR3 protein has one entry. The sample yields 150,000 to 200,000 distinct CDR3 sequences, 85% to 95% seen once. Sequencing input: CD4+ T cells from PBMCs. The source of these receptors is a human donor in good health.

This chain uses TRBV6-1 with TRBJ1-3; unclear D gene. V dropped 5 bases and J dropped 4 bases, with 15 bases sitting between them. The CDR3 has 15 residues. Germline values: CDR1 MNHNS, CDR2 SASEGT. CDR3 DNA sequence: TGTGCCAGCAGTAAAAAGGTTTTGGAGGGAAACACCATATATTTT. Amino acids: CASSKKVLEGNTIYF.

The V gene is TRBV6-2 or TRBV6-3, the J gene TRBJ2-7; the D is unclear. CDR1 and CDR2 (germline): MNHEY, SVGEGT. V lost 3 bases and J lost 2, with 14 bases in between. The CDR3 covers 15 residues. CDR3: CASSYGHLPPYEQYV. The DNA of the CDR3 is TGTGCCAGCAGTTATGGGCACCTTCCACCCTACGAGCAGTACGTC.

The V and J genes are TRBV5-1 and TRBJ1-1, with TRBD1 matching 10 bases. The length of the CDR3 is 14 residues. Germline V gives CDR1 SGHRS, CDR2 YFSETQ. With V trimmed by 3 bases and J by 4 bases, 3 bases remained unmatched. CDR3 in amino acids: CASSWTGGSTEAFF. The DNA for the CDR3 is TGCGCCAGCAGCTGGACAGGGGGGTCCACTGAAGCTTTCTTT.

The rearrangement links TRBV5-6 to TRBJ1-2, with D possibly being TRBD1 (5 bases). V was clipped by 5 bases and J by 2 bases, with 13 bases between them. This CDR3 comprises 14 residues. Looked up from germline, CDR1 is SGHDT and CDR2 is YYEEEE. CDR3 residues: CASSRDRPNYGYTF. CDR3 nucleotide sequence: TGTGCCAGCAGTCGGGACCGACCAAACTATGGCTACACCTTC.

This clonotype came up once. This chain uses TRBV3-1 with TRBJ2-5; D is undetermined. With 4 bases removed from V and 4 bases from J, the gap between germline ends came to 10 bases. The length of the CDR3 is 13 residues. The germline gives CDR1 LGHDT, CDR2 YNNKEL (reference sequence). The CDR3 DNA sequence: TGTGCCAGCAGCCTAGAGGCGAGAGAGACCCAGTACTTC. This encodes CASSLEARETQYF.

The V call is TRBV12-3 or TRBV12-4, the J call TRBJ2-4; 10 nucleotides agree with TRBD2. V lost 4 bases and J lost 7; bases outside the gene matches: 4. This CDR3 comprises 14 residues. CDR3 loop: CASSSSGGGNIQYF. Written as DNA, the CDR3 is TGTGCCAGCAGTTCTAGCGGGGGCGGGAACATTCAGTACTTC.

This clonotype showed up just a few times. The chain is built from TRBV3-1 and TRBJ1-5; unclear D gene. The CDR3 consists of 15 residues. Germline CDR1 reads LGHDT; CDR2 reads YNNKEL (reference sequence). V lost 1 base and J lost 2, with 9 bases in between. CDR3 residues: CASSQGDRGNQPQHF. In DNA form, the CDR3 reads TGTGCCAGCAGCCAAGGGGATAGGGGCAATCAGCCCCAGCATTTT.

This clonotype was picked up a small number of times. This chain joins TRBV7-9 and TRBJ1-6; D uncertain. The CDR3 is 12 residues long. Trimming took off 4 bases at V and 9 bases at J, with 7 bases between the two ends. Germline CDR1 SEHNR, CDR2 FQNEAQ (reference sequence). CDR3 in amino acids: CASSYPSSPLHF. DNA of the CDR3: TGTGCCAGCAGCTATCCGAGTTCACCCCTCCACTTT.

The genes are TRBV19 and TRBJ2-7; TRBD1 agrees at 9 bases. Germline CDR1 reads LNHDA; CDR2 reads SQIVND (reference sequence). The CDR3 totals 15 residues. The ends lost 5 bases at V and 1 base at J; junction bases unmatched: 6. The CDR3 DNA is TGTGCCAGTAGTGTCGGGACAGGGAGTTCCTACGAGCAGTACTTC. Translated, it gives CASSVGTGSSYEQYF.

The chain links TRBV7-2 to TRBJ2-7; weak D call: TRBD2 (7 bases). The ends were cut back, 5 bases at V and 6 bases at J, with 17 bases in the middle. Germline CDR1 SGHTA, CDR2 FQGNSA. The CDR3 covers 14 residues. CDR3 nucleotides: TGTGCCAGCAGCCCGAGGGGGGGCCCTCTCGAGCAGTACTTC. Its protein product is CASSPRGGPLEQYF.

The rearrangement joins TRBV29-1 to TRBJ1-2, with 10 nucleotides matching TRBD1. The CDR3 extends over 13 amino acids. The ends lost 4 bases at V and 7 bases at J; junction bases unmatched: 6. Germline CDR1 and CDR2: SQVTM and ANQGSEA. This CDR3 reads CSVAGQGRGGYTF. The CDR3 region has the DNA TGCAGCGTTGCGGGACAGGGGAGGGGTGGCTACACCTTC.

This clonotype was counted between two and nine times. The chain carries TRBV7-2 and TRBJ2-7; 9 bases line up with TRBD2. This CDR3 contains 17 residues. Germline V CDR1 and CDR2: SGHTA, FQGNSA. After removal of 4 bases from V and 0 bases from J, the junction contained 10 bases not matched to a gene. CDR3 DNA: TGTGCCAGCAGCTCCGTCACCGGGACTAGCCGCTCCTACGAGCAGTACTTC. As protein: CASSSVTGTSRSYEQYF.

The chain joins TRBV6-1 to TRBJ1-3; D gene uncertain. Germline V gene sequence: CDR1 MNHNS, CDR2 SASEGT. V lost 5 bases and J 2 bases, leaving 7 bases between the germline ends. This CDR3 is 13 amino acids long. The CDR3, as DNA: TGTGCCAGCAGTCCACGGACTGGAAACACCATATATTTT. Protein: CASSPRTGNTIYF.

The V call is TRBV7-2, the J call TRBJ1-4; D remains unclear. The CDR3 spans 15 residues. Trimming shortened V by 1 base and J by 8 bases, and 14 bases separated the two germline ends. Per the germline V gene, CDR1 is SGHTA and CDR2 is FQGNSA. Here the CDR3 DNA reads TGTGCCAGCAGCTTAGGTTCAACGCGAAACGAAAAACTGTTTTTT. It is translated as CASSLGSTRNEKLFF. The entire variable domain, with the rest obtained from reference TRBV7-2 and TRBJ1-4, is as follows: GAGVSQSPSNKVTEKGKDVELRCDPISGHTALYWYRQSLGQGLEFLIYFQGNSAPDKSGLPSDRFSAERTGGSVSTLTIQRTQQEDSAVYLCASSLGSTRNEKLFFGSGTQLSVL.

The genes are TRBV28 and TRBJ1-2; possible D gene TRBD1, 6 bases. This CDR3 has 14 amino acids. Trimming left V 6 bases short and J 2 bases short, with 13 bases between. CDR1 MDHEN and CDR2 SYDVKM come from the germline V gene. The DNA for the CDR3 is TGTGCCAGCAGCCCAGACAGGCCGAACTATGGCTACACCTTC. Encoded protein: CASSPDRPNYGYTF.

V and J are TRBV7-6 and TRBJ2-3, with TRBD2 matching 11 bases. The V segment lost 5 bases and the J segment 0 bases; nucleotides outside the gene matches: 4. The CDR3 spans 16 residues. Germline V gives CDR1 SGHVS, CDR2 FNYEAQ. The DNA of the CDR3 is TGTGCCAGCAGCCCACTAGCGGGGGAAAGCACAGATACGCAGTATTTT. This sequence encodes CASSPLAGESTDTQYF.

This clonotype was found once. This chain links TRBV5-1 with TRBJ2-3; TRBD1 might be the D (5 bases). The V end lost 1 base, the J end lost 3 bases, and 12 bases lay between the germline ends. This CDR3 is built from 15 residues. Germline V gene sequence: CDR1 SGHRS, CDR2 YFSETQ. CDR3 bases: TGCGCCAGCAGCTTGACGTCGACAGTAACAGATACGCAGTATTTT. Its protein product is CASSLTSTVTDTQYF.

The gene calls are TRBV28 and TRBJ1-1, with a possible D match to TRBD1 (5 bases). The CDR3 covers 14 residues. In germline, CDR1 is MDHEN, CDR2 SYDVKM. V lost 3 bases and J 6 bases, leaving 14 bases between the germline ends. The CDR3 here is CASSLYRPTPEAFF. CDR3 DNA: TGTGCCAGCAGTTTGTACAGGCCGACCCCTGAAGCTTTCTTT.

The chain links TRBV2 to TRBJ2-1, with 13 bases that match TRBD2. V shed 7 bases and J 11 bases; nucleotides not matched to a gene: 8. The CDR3 has 14 residues. The germline gives CDR1 SNHLY, CDR2 FYNNEI. In nucleotides, the CDR3 is TGTGCCAGCACTGTGACTAGCGGGGGGCCAAAGCAGTTCTTC. Translation gives CASTVTSGGPKQFF.

The rearrangement joins TRBV7-2 to TRBJ2-7; D is unclear. The CDR3 covers 13 residues. Germline loops: CDR1 SGHTA, CDR2 FQGNSA. V shed 0 bases and J shed 1 base, with 4 bases lying between them. CDR3 in amino acids: CASSLAMSYEQYV. In DNA form, the CDR3 reads TGTGCCAGCAGCTTAGCGATGTCCTACGAGCAGTACGTC.

V is TRBV6-6 and J is TRBJ2-5; weak D call: TRBD1 (6 bases). CDR1 is MNHNY and CDR2 is SVGAGI in the germline V gene (reference sequence). The CDR3 runs to 15 residues. V was shortened by 0 bases and J by 1 base, with 9 bases between the two germline ends. The CDR3 reads CASSYSGAAQETQYF. The CDR3, as DNA: TGTGCCAGCAGTTACTCGGGGGCAGCCCAAGAGACCCAGTACTTC.

This chain links TRBV7-2 with TRBJ2-3; no reliable D call. The V end was cut by 2 bases, the J end by 10 bases, with 16 bases between. Germline-derived CDR1 and CDR2 are SGHTA and FQGNSA. This CDR3 spans 14 amino acids. The CDR3 nucleotides read TGTGCCAGCAGCTTACTCCCCAATTCAGTACCGCAGTATTTT. Its protein product is CASSLLPNSVPQYF.

The chain links TRBV12-3 or TRBV12-4 to TRBJ2-1; TRBD1 matches at 8 bases. This CDR3 spans 18 amino acids. The junction had 15 bases not matched to a gene; V was cut back by 6 bases and J by 2 bases. This chain's CDR3 is CASSYRLIQGETYNEQFF. The CDR3 nucleotides are TGTGCCAGCAGCTATCGACTGATACAGGGGGAGACCTACAATGAGCAGTTCTTC.

Only a few counts were recorded for this clonotype. This chain uses TRBV6-1 with TRBJ2-7, with 7 bases that match TRBD1. Trimming took 6 bases from V and 2 from J; bases not matched to a gene: 7. This CDR3 has 14 amino acids. Germline V lookup: CDR1 MNHNS, CDR2 SASEGT. The CDR3 region is CASRRGGATYEQYV. In nucleotides, the CDR3 is TGTGCCAGCAGACGAGGGGGCGCGACCTACGAGCAGTACGTC.

J is TRBJ2-3 and V is TRBV7-2; tentatively, D is TRBD2 (6 bases). The germline CDR1 and CDR2 sequences are SGHTA and FQGNSA. The V end was cut by 4 bases, the J end by 7 bases, with 9 bases between. The length of the CDR3 is 12 residues. The CDR3 DNA is TGTGCCAGCAGCTGGGGGGTGAATACGCAGTATTTT. Translation: CASSWGVNTQYF. Complete variable domain (other parts from reference TRBV7-2 and TRBJ2-3): GAGVSQSPSNKVTEKGKDVELRCDPISGHTALYWYRQSLGQGLEFLIYFQGNSAPDKSGLPSDRFSAERTGGSVSTLTIQRTQQEDSAVYLCASSWGVNTQYFGPGTRLTVL.

V gene TRBV30 combines with J gene TRBJ2-4; 9 bases agree with TRBD2. After removal of 7 bases from V and 10 bases from J, the junction contained 5 bases not matched to a gene. Germline CDR1 and CDR2: GTSNPN and SVGIG (reference sequence). The CDR3 is made up of 11 amino acids. The CDR3 sequence is CASLAGVIQYF. CDR3 sequence (DNA): TGTGCCTCCTTAGCGGGGGTAATTCAGTACTTC. Drawing the rest from reference TRBV30 and TRBJ2-4, the complete variable domain is SQTIHQWPATLVQPVGSPLSLECTVEGTSNPNLYWYRQAAGRGLQLLFYSVGIGQISSEVPQNLSASRPQDRQFILSSKKLLLSDSGFYLCASLAGVIQYFGAGTRLSVL.